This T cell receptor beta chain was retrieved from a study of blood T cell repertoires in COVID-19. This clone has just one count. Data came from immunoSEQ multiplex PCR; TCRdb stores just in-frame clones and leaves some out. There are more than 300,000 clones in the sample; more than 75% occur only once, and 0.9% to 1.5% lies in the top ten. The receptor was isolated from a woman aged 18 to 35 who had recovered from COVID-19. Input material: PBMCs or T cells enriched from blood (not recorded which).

The CDR3 DNA follows: TGTGCCAGCAGTTCACTGCTAGAGACCCAGTACTTC. It yields the protein CASSSLLETQYF. This chain joins TRBV28 and TRBJ2-5, with unresolved D. Germline assignment: CDR1 MDHEN and CDR2 SYDVKM. The V and J ends lost 4 bases and 4 bases respectively, with 7 bases between them. The CDR3 is 12 residues long.